These 28 T cell receptor beta chains originate from one sample sequenced in a study of PD-1 blockade in classical Hodgkin lymphoma. Indicated time point: cycle 4 day 1 (C4D1), after about 6 weeks of nivolumab. Exposure to brentuximab vedotin varied, and each patient had relapsed following autologous stem cell transplantation. Some clones are missing from TCRdb's copy, which holds only in-frame ones; the method was immunoSEQ multiplex PCR. The repertoire holds 20,000 to 25,000 clones, 60% to 80% seen once, with roughly 21% in the top ten. The sequencing here drew on peripheral blood mononuclear cells (PBMCs), taken before the fourth cycle of nivolumab. These receptors came from a human donor with classical Hodgkin lymphoma.

The chain has TRBV6-5 and TRBJ1-1, with D possibly being TRBD1 (5 bases). The V gene's germline CDR1 is MNHEY and CDR2 SVGAGI. Trimming took 5 bases from V and 4 from J, leaving 11 bases between them. This CDR3 is 13 amino acids long. The CDR3 loop reads CASSRGLGTEAFF. The CDR3 DNA is TGTGCCAGCAGTCGGGGGTTAGGCACTGAAGCTTTCTTT.

The chain couples TRBV5-5 to TRBJ2-1; TRBD1 is a possible D gene (6 bases). There are 16 residues in the CDR3. Looked up from germline, CDR1 is SGHKS and CDR2 is YYEKEE (reference sequence). Trimming cost V 1 base and J 0 bases, with 11 bases left between them. The CDR3 sequence: CASSLQGLSSYNEQFF. CDR3 DNA: TGTGCCAGCAGCTTGCAGGGGCTGAGCTCCTACAATGAGCAGTTCTTC.

The gene calls are TRBV5-1 and TRBJ2-2; D is unclear. The length of the CDR3 is 16 residues. V was clipped by 8 bases and J by 6 bases, with 23 bases between them. CDR1 SGHRS and CDR2 YFSETQ come from the germline V gene. The CDR3 loop reads CASTLPYAESAGELFF. CDR3 in DNA: TGCGCCAGTACCCTTCCGTATGCCGAATCTGCCGGGGAGCTGTTTTTT.

The V gene is TRBV4-1, the J gene TRBJ2-7; 11 bases match TRBD1. CDR3 length: 14 amino acids. V shed 3 bases and J 7 bases; nucleotides not matched to a gene: 5. Germline assignment: CDR1 MGHRA and CDR2 YSYEKL. In DNA form, the CDR3 reads TGCGCCAGCAGCCACACCGGGACAGGGGGTGAGCAGTACTTC. This translates into CASSHTGTGGEQYF.

This chain joins TRBV7-9 and TRBJ1-1, with D unresolved. With 0 bases removed from V and 1 base from J, the gap between germline ends came to 9 bases. Per germline, CDR1 SEHNR and CDR2 FQNEAQ (reference sequence). CDR3 length: 15 residues. In nucleotides, the CDR3 is TGTGCCAGCAGCTTAGCATCGGGCCAGAACACTGAAGCTTTCTTT. Its protein is CASSLASGQNTEAFF.

V gene TRBV13 combines with J gene TRBJ1-1, with D possibly matching TRBD1 (5 bases). V shed 5 bases and J shed 0 bases, with 19 bases lying between them. CDR3 length equals 17 residues. The V gene's germline CDR1 is PRHDT and CDR2 FYEKMQ (reference sequence). CDR3 nucleotide sequence: TGTGCCAGCAGCACAAAAAGGGGTCTTATAATGAACACTGAAGCTTTCTTT. It yields the protein CASSTKRGLIMNTEAFF.

CDR3 coding DNA: TGTGCCAGCAGCTTAACTGGGACAGCGTATTACAATGAGCAGTTCTTC. It encodes CASSLTGTAYYNEQFF. This sequence joins TRBV7-9 and TRBJ2-1, with 7 positions matching TRBD1. There are 16 residues in the CDR3. V lost 2 bases to trimming and J lost 4 bases; unmatched junction nucleotides: 8. The V gene's germline CDR1 is SEHNR and CDR2 FQNEAQ (reference sequence).

The rearrangement links TRBV2 to TRBJ1-1, with 9 positions matching TRBD1. Germline CDR1 reads SNHLY; CDR2 reads FYNNEI. The V segment lost 7 bases and the J segment 7 bases; nucleotides outside the gene matches: 10. The CDR3 has 14 residues. The CDR3 loop reads CASNPGQGALEAFF. Written as DNA, the CDR3 is TGTGCCAGCAATCCGGGACAGGGCGCCCTTGAAGCTTTCTTT.

The chain has TRBV5-4 and TRBJ2-5; 7 nucleotides align to TRBD1. Germline CDR1 reads SGHNT; CDR2 reads YYREEE (reference sequence). The length of the CDR3 is 15 residues. Trimming removed 3 bases from V and 6 bases from J; junction bases left unmatched: 11. CDR3 in amino acids: CASSSQYDREQTQYF. The CDR3 DNA sequence: TGTGCCAGCAGCTCCCAATATGACAGGGAACAGACCCAGTACTTC.

This chain links TRBV11-3 with TRBJ2-3, with D perhaps TRBD1 (5 bases). Germline CDR1 and CDR2: SGHNT and YENEEA. The length of the CDR3 is 19 residues. V was trimmed by 1 base and J by 2 bases, leaving 22 bases between them. As DNA, the CDR3 is TGTGCCAGCAGCTTAGGTGACAGTTTTTTGTTTCAGAACACAGATACGCAGTATTTT. Translated, it gives CASSLGDSFLFQNTDTQYF.

This clone has only one observation. This chain links TRBV11-2 with TRBJ2-1; D is unclear. CDR1 and CDR2 (germline): SGHAT, FQNNGV. Trimming took off 6 bases at V and 8 bases at J, with 11 bases between the two ends. The CDR3 runs to 12 residues. CDR3 nucleotide sequence: TGTGCCAGCAGTTATCAGTCCCATGAGCAGTTCTTC. Translated: CASSYQSHEQFF.

This clone came up once. Here the CDR3 DNA reads TGTGCCAGCAGTAAAACAGGGGGGAGGGAGACCCAGTACTTC. As protein: CASSKTGGRETQYF. The chain couples TRBV6-1 to TRBJ2-5; 8 nucleotides agree with TRBD1. The CDR3 sequence is 14 residues long. The ends lost 5 bases at V and 5 bases at J; junction bases unmatched: 7. Per germline, CDR1 MNHNS and CDR2 SASEGT.

The gene calls are TRBV27 and TRBJ1-4; 8 nucleotides match TRBD1. V shed 5 bases, J shed 2 bases, and the junction held 4 bases outside the gene matches. CDR3 length equals 15 residues. Germline CDR1 MNHEY, CDR2 SMNVEV (reference sequence). The CDR3 is CASSPQGATNEKLFF. In nucleotides, the CDR3 is TGTGCCAGCAGTCCCCAGGGGGCCACTAATGAAAAACTGTTTTTT.

The CDR3 DNA follows: TGTGCCAGCAGTTTACCACTAGCGGGACACACCGGGGAGCTGTTTTTT. Its protein is CASSLPLAGHTGELFF. The gene calls are TRBV28 and TRBJ2-2, with 10 bases fitting TRBD2. This CDR3 contains 16 residues. The junction had 3 bases not matched to a gene; V was cut back by 2 bases and J by 3 bases. CDR1 and CDR2 (germline): MDHEN, SYDVKM.

The V call is TRBV7-2, the J call TRBJ2-1; D remains unclear. The CDR3 extends over 17 amino acids. Germline CDR1 SGHTA, CDR2 FQGNSA. Trimming removed 5 bases at V and 0 bases at J, with 17 bases between. The CDR3 spells CASSQRWLLNSYNEQFF. Here the CDR3 DNA reads TGTGCCAGCAGCCAAAGGTGGCTCCTCAACTCCTACAATGAGCAGTTCTTC.

The V and J genes are TRBV30 and TRBJ1-3; D might be TRBD1 (5 bases). V was shortened by 1 base and J by 0 bases, with 22 bases between the two germline ends. CDR1 is GTSNPN and CDR2 is SVGIG in the germline V gene (reference sequence). The CDR3 is 19 residues long. The CDR3 DNA reads as TGTGCCTGGAGTGGGGGTCGGGGGAGAGGATCCTACTCTGGAAACACCATATATTTT. Protein product: CAWSGGRGRGSYSGNTIYF.

This clone occurred a few times. The chain couples TRBV7-3 to TRBJ1-1, with D tentatively TRBD1 (6 bases). The CDR3 sequence is 13 residues long. In germline, CDR1 is SGHTA, CDR2 FQGTGA. Trimming took off 6 bases at V and 1 base at J, with 9 bases between the two ends. The CDR3 region is CASRGGANTEAFF. The DNA of the CDR3 is TGTGCCAGCAGAGGGGGGGCGAACACTGAAGCTTTCTTT.

V is TRBV4-3 and J is TRBJ1-2; D remains ambiguous. V lost 0 bases, J lost 3 bases, and 5 bases lay in between. CDR3 size: 13 residues. CDR1 LGHNA and CDR2 YSLEER come from the germline V gene. The CDR3 coding sequence is TGCGCCAGCAGCCAAGAAAGCCACTATGGCTACACCTTC. Its translation: CASSQESHYGYTF.

This sequence joins TRBV10-3 and TRBJ1-2, with D possibly being TRBD1 (6 bases). In germline, CDR1 is ENHRY, CDR2 SYGVKD. The CDR3 totals 15 residues. Trimming cost V 2 bases and J 4 bases, with 14 bases left between them. The chain's CDR3 is CAISEGTWGPYGYTF. The CDR3 region has the DNA TGTGCCATCAGTGAGGGGACCTGGGGGCCCTATGGCTACACCTTC.

The rearrangement joins TRBV6-5 to TRBJ1-1; D is ambiguous. This CDR3 is built from 15 residues. With 2 bases removed from V and 1 base from J, the gap between germline ends came to 11 bases. Germline V gene lookup returns CDR1 MNHEY and CDR2 SVGAGI. CDR3 DNA sequence: TGTGCCAGCAGTTACCAAACGGCGGGGAACACTGAAGCTTTCTTT. As protein: CASSYQTAGNTEAFF.

The chain couples TRBV7-9 to TRBJ2-2, with 7 bases matching TRBD2. CDR1 SEHNR and CDR2 FQNEAQ come from the germline V gene (reference sequence). The CDR3 runs 15 residues. V trimming: 6 bases; J trimming: 4 bases; junction bases outside the gene matches: 8. The CDR3 reads CASSQESGITGELFF. The CDR3 region has the DNA TGTGCCAGCAGTCAAGAAAGCGGGATCACCGGGGAGCTGTTTTTT. The complete variable domain, with remaining parts taken from reference TRBV7-9 and TRBJ2-2, reads DTGVSQNPRHKITKRGQNVTFRCDPISEHNRLYWYRQTLGQGPEFLTYFQNEAQLEKSRLLSDRFSAERPKGSFSTLEIQRTEQGDSAMYLCASSQESGITGELFFGEGSRLTVL.

This clone ranks as medium-sized (0.01 to 0.1%). The V and J genes are TRBV10-3 and TRBJ1-1, with a weak D call TRBD1 (5 bases). In germline, CDR1 is ENHRY, CDR2 SYGVKD. V was cut by 7 bases and J by 0 bases, with 9 bases left in between. The CDR3 has 13 residues. CDR3 nucleotide sequence: TGTGCCATCACCGGACATTTGAACACTGAAGCTTTCTTT. This gives the protein CAITGHLNTEAFF.

In this sample, this clone is medium-sized (0.01 to 0.1%). This rearrangement joins TRBV6-6 to TRBJ1-4; 7 bases map to TRBD1. After removal of 6 bases from V and 8 bases from J, the junction contained 3 bases not matched to a gene. Germline-derived CDR1 and CDR2 are MNHNY and SVGAGI (reference sequence). CDR3 length: 12 residues. CDR3 region: CASRTGEEKLFF. The CDR3 nucleotides are TGTGCCAGCAGAACAGGGGAGGAAAAACTGTTTTTT.

The V and J genes are TRBV5-1 and TRBJ1-6, with 9 bases fitting TRBD1. The CDR3 runs to 16 residues. The V and J ends lost 4 bases and 8 bases, in that order; junction bases with no gene match: 10. The germline V gene has CDR1 SGHRS and CDR2 YFSETQ. This CDR3 is CASSPLTGQGYSPLHF. The CDR3 bases are TGCGCCAGCAGCCCGCTGACCGGACAGGGGTATTCACCCCTCCACTTT.

The rearrangement links TRBV18 to TRBJ2-1, with D perhaps assigned TRBD1 or TRBD2 (6 bases each). The germline V and J ends were trimmed by 3 bases and 2 bases, with 14 bases remaining between them. The CDR3 is 16 amino acids. Germline values: CDR1 KGHSH, CDR2 LQKENI. As DNA, the CDR3 is TGTGCCAGCTCACCTAACGTAGGGGGGACCTACAATGAGCAGTTCTTC. Protein product: CASSPNVGGTYNEQFF.

The chain is built from TRBV15 and TRBJ1-3; the D gene is possibly TRBD1 (5 bases). The CDR3 has 16 amino acids. Trimming shortened V by 0 bases and J by 2 bases, and 11 bases separated the two germline ends. Germline V lookup: CDR1 LNHNV, CDR2 YYDKDF (reference sequence). The CDR3 coding sequence is TGTGCCACCAGCAGAGATTTACCAGGGACTGGAAACACCATATATTTT. As protein: CATSRDLPGTGNTIYF.

This clone was seen a few times. The chain combines TRBV9 with TRBJ2-3; TRBD2 matches at 13 bases. The length of the CDR3 is 15 residues. Unmatched junction bases numbered 5, after V lost 4 bases and J lost 6 bases. The V gene's germline CDR1 is SGDLS and CDR2 YYNGEE. Here the CDR3 reads CASSPTSGGWDTQYF. The DNA for the CDR3 is TGTGCCAGCAGCCCGACTAGCGGGGGGTGGGATACGCAGTATTTT. Full variable domain (remainder filled in from reference TRBV9 and TRBJ2-3): DSGVTQTPKHLITATGQRVTLRCSPRSGDLSVYWYQQSLDQGLQFLIQYYNGEERAKGNILERFSAQQFPDLHSELNLSSLELGDSALYFCASSPTSGGWDTQYFGPGTRLTVL.

J is TRBJ1-3 and V is TRBV18, with D tentatively TRBD1 (5 bases). Trimming pared 3 bases from V and 0 bases from J, leaving 9 bases between. Germline V lookup: CDR1 KGHSH, CDR2 LQKENI. The CDR3 is 15 residues long. The CDR3 nucleotides are TGTGCCAGCTCACCGGGACCGGGCTCTGGAAACACCATATATTTT. This encodes CASSPGPGSGNTIYF.